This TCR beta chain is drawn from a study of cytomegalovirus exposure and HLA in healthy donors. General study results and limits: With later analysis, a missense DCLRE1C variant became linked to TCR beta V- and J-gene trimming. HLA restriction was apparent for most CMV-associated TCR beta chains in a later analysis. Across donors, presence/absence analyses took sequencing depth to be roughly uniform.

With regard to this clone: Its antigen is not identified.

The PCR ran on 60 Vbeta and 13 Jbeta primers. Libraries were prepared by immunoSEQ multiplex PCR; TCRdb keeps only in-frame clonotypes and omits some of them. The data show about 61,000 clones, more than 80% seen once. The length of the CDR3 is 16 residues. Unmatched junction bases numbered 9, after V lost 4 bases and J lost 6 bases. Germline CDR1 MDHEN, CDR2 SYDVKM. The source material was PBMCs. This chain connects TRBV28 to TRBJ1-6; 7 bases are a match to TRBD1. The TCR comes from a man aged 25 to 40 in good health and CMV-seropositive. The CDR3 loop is CASSSPGQAPNSPLHF. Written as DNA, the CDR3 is TGTGCCAGCAGTTCCCCCGGACAGGCGCCTAATTCACCCCTCCACTTT.